This entry concerns a single TCR beta chain. Its antigen is as yet unknown. Unique molecular identifiers were built into the TCRbeta library. TCRdb independently ran MiXCR on the PCR reads; one entry per CDR3 protein. The repertoire holds 300,000 to 400,000 distinct CDR3 sequences, with about 16% as singletons. The entry originates in a study of T-cell reconstitution after alpha-beta-depleted transplantation in children. Overall study findings and caveats: T-cell counts and diversity at one year post-transplant came mainly from newly produced T cells. The origin of high day-60 TCRbeta diversity in some patients lay in surviving recipient T cells and thymic progenitors. About two months after transplant, alpha-beta T cells reportedly came from several hundred expanded graft clones.

This specimen was PBMCs, mostly from graft donor cells, taken 360 days after TCRalphabeta/CD19-depleted stem cell transplant. The TCR originated in a male patient aged 2 to 9 who had a stem cell transplant for acute lymphoblastic leukemia, so the T cells may come from the graft donor.

CDR3 sequence reads: CASSFRGPGGSTYQETQYF. CDR3 nucleotide sequence: TGTGCCAGCAGCTTTAGGGGCCCGGGAGGCTCAACGTACCAAGAGACCCAGTACTTC. V is TRBV11-2 and J is TRBJ2-5; TRBD2 aligns across 7 bases. Germline V gene sequence: CDR1 SGHAT, CDR2 FQNNGV. CDR3 length equals 19 residues. Losses at the gene ends were 3 bases for V and 0 bases for J; bases not matched to a gene: 16.